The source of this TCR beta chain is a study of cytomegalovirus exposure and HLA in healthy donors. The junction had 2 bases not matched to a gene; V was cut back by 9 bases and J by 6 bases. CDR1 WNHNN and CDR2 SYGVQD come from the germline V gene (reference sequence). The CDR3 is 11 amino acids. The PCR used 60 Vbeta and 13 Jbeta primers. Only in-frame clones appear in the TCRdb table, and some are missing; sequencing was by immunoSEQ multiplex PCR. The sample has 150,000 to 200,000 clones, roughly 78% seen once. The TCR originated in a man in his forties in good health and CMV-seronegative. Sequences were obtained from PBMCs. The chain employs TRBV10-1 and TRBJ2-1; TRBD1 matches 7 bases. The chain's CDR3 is CASSGGNEQFF. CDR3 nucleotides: TGCGCCAGTTCAGGGGGCAATGAGCAGTTCTTC.